This T cell receptor (beta chain) was sequenced in a study of human T cells and chemical hapten exposure. TCRdb passed the RACE reads through MiXCR, listing each CDR3 protein once. The repertoire has some 100,000 distinct CDR3 sequences, about a tenth of them found once; the top ten carry approximately 3%. This clonotype has at least ten counts. The sample's time point: patch test 2, 6 weeks after DPC sensitization. The treatment: therapeutic diphenylcyclopropenone sensitization with weekly scalp DPC. Each patch-test visit's blood sample preceded patch application. Germline-derived CDR1 and CDR2 are DFQATT and SNEGSKA (reference sequence). The V end lost 6 bases, the J end lost 5 bases, and 20 bases lay between the germline ends. This CDR3 region has 15 residues.

This chain connects TRBV20-1 to TRBJ1-5; D possibly corresponds to TRBD1 (6 bases). The source material was whole blood, sampled in connection with sensitization to the hapten diphenylcyclopropenone (DPC). The TCR sequence derives from a woman aged 40 to 50 with alopecia areata. Some clones in this sample may be carry-over from other donors' samples. The CDR3 DNA sequence: TGCAGTGCGCATACAGGGTCAGGGCAACATCAGCCCCAGCATTTT. Protein: CSAHTGSGQHQPQHF.